This T cell receptor (beta chain) was sequenced for a study of cytomegalovirus exposure and HLA in healthy donors. Vbeta (60) and Jbeta (13) primers were used in the PCR. The method was immunoSEQ multiplex PCR; TCRdb's version includes in-frame clones alone and lacks a portion of them. The repertoire includes 150,000 to 200,000 clones, roughly 80% of them detected once, and about 11% sits in the top ten. Germline V gene data show CDR1 as LNHDA and CDR2 as SQIVND (reference sequence). The ends were cut back, 7 bases at V and 6 bases at J, with 10 bases in the middle. The length of the CDR3 is 12 residues.

The clonotype originates from a man between 18 and 35 years old in good health and CMV-seropositive. J is TRBJ2-1 and V is TRBV19; weak D call: TRBD1 (6 bases). Sequencing input: PBMCs. For the CDR3, the DNA is TGTGCCAGTACCGGGACAATCAATGAGCAGTTCTTC. It encodes CASTGTINEQFF.